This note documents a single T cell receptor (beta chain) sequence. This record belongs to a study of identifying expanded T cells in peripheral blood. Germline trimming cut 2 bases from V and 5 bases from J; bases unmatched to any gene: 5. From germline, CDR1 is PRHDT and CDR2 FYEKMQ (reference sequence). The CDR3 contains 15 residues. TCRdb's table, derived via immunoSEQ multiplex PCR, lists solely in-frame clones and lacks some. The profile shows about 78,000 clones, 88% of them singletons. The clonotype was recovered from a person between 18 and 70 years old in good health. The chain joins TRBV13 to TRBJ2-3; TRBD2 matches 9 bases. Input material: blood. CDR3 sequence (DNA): TGTGCCAGCAGCTTATTCCGGCGGGGGGGAGATACGCAGTATTTT. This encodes CASSLFRRGGDTQYF.